This T cell receptor beta chain came from a study of shared clonotypes between healthy human individuals. Overall study results and limits: Generation probabilities were higher for clonotypes shared across all four sorted-subset donors than for unshared ones.

It was at deep level that the assay was run. This table comes from immunoSEQ multiplex PCR, and its TCRdb copy is limited to in-frame clones, with some not included. In the table there are 650,000 to 800,000 clones, roughly two thirds of which are singletons. This CDR3 comprises 14 residues. With V trimmed by 6 bases and J by 3 bases, 2 bases remained unmatched. Per the germline V gene, CDR1 is MRHNA and CDR2 is SNTAGT. Comment on this clone: What it binds is not known.

This TCR was sampled from a woman aged 25 to 45 in good health. The specimen sequenced was memory CD4+ T cells sorted from blood. Indicated subset: CD45RA-negative fraction. The chain couples TRBV6-4 to TRBJ2-7; the match to TRBD2 covers 13 bases. Here the CDR3 DNA reads TGTGCCAGCAGGGGACTAGCGGGACTCTACGAGCAGTACTTC. Its translation: CASRGLAGLYEQYF.